This T cell receptor (beta chain) is drawn from a study of identical twins. As regards this clonotype: Its specificity is not known.

Study-level results: Models came in too low on out-of-frame TCR alpha sharing in monozygotic twins. With abundant cord blood beta clonotypes, insertions were fewer; memory repertoires showed no such pattern.

Template switching added a universal primer binding site, and final cDNA carried unique molecular identifiers. TCRdb reprocessed the 5' RACE reads via MiXCR and lists one record per CDR3 protein. The sample lists more than 400,000 distinct CDR3 sequences; about 15% were seen once. Healthy Caucasians, and only they, were the donors. The CDR3 runs to 17 residues. The trim removed 0 bases at V and 8 bases at J, leaving 12 bases unmatched. Germline V CDR1 and CDR2: SGHRS, YFSETQ. These data were also reused for a study on yellow fever vaccine responses in identical twins.

The specimen was CD4+ T cells sorted from blood. The chain carries TRBV5-1 and TRBJ2-1; TRBD2 agrees at 9 bases. This receptor was identified in a woman aged 18-35 years in good health. For the CDR3, the DNA is TGCGCCAGCAGCTTGGCCCTGGCGGGAGGGGGTGTCCATGAGCAGTTCTTC. Translating gives CASSLALAGGGVHEQFF.